Presented here are 19 T cell receptor beta chains from one specimen sequenced in a study of cytomegalovirus exposure and HLA in healthy donors. The PCR used 60 Vbeta and 13 Jbeta primers. The data were produced by immunoSEQ multiplex PCR, yet TCRdb's version contains in-frame clones alone and is incomplete. This sample has around 130,000 clones, with around 86% found just once. Sequencing was performed on PBMCs. The source of these receptors is a man younger than 35 in good health and CMV-seronegative.

This clone was seen just once. This sequence joins TRBV4-3 and TRBJ2-3; D is ambiguous. Germline V gene lookup returns CDR1 LGHNA and CDR2 YSLEER. V lost 4 bases and J lost 4, with 9 bases in between. The CDR3 runs 13 residues. CDR3 loop: CASSLLQADTQYF. The CDR3 nucleotides are TGCGCCAGCAGCCTTCTGCAGGCAGATACGCAGTATTTT.

The V call is TRBV7-9, the J call TRBJ2-1, with 10 bases fitting TRBD1. V lost 5 bases, J lost 2 bases, and 3 bases stayed unmatched. This CDR3 is 15 amino acids long. Germline lookup yields CDR1 SEHNR and CDR2 FQNEAQ (reference sequence). The CDR3 DNA reads TGTGCCAGCAGCCCGGGACAGGGGCCCTACAATGAGCAGTTCTTC. Protein: CASSPGQGPYNEQFF.

V is TRBV2 and J is TRBJ1-1; 10 nucleotides agree with TRBD1. The V gene's germline CDR1 is SNHLY and CDR2 FYNNEI. With 10 bases clipped from V and 1 base from J, the junction kept 3 bases outside the gene matches. The CDR3 loop spans 13 amino acids. The DNA for the CDR3 is TGTGCCACCCGGGACAGGGGGAACACTGAAGCTTTCTTT. As protein: CATRDRGNTEAFF.

Regarding this clone: One end of the junction is discordant with germline, which a read error may explain. The chain combines TRBV30 with TRBJ1-2; possibly TRBD1 for D (6 bases). CDR3 length: 12 residues. Per germline, CDR1 GTSNPN and CDR2 SVGIG (reference sequence). The CDR3 DNA follows: TGTGCCAGGAGAGCCCCAGGGGCGGGCTACACCTTC. This translates into CARRAPGAGYTF.

The chain couples TRBV12-5 to TRBJ1-1; D may be TRBD1 (6 bases). Trimming took 2 bases from V and 6 from J, leaving 16 bases between them. Germline values: CDR1 LGHNT, CDR2 FRNRAP. CDR3 length equals 15 residues. The CDR3 here is CASGLRGGIKAEAFF. The DNA of the CDR3 is TGTGCTAGTGGTTTGAGGGGGGGTATCAAGGCTGAAGCTTTCTTT.

V gene TRBV28 combines with J gene TRBJ1-4; no firm D call. Trimming left V 6 bases short and J 5 bases short, with 13 bases between. The germline gives CDR1 MDHEN, CDR2 SYDVKM. This CDR3 has 14 residues. The CDR3 reads CASRTPTYNEKLFF. CDR3 bases: TGTGCCAGCAGGACCCCGACATACAATGAAAAACTGTTTTTT.

This clone appeared once. The gene calls are TRBV7-9 and TRBJ1-2; 11 nucleotides line up with TRBD1. The CDR3 has 17 amino acids. Germline V gene data show CDR1 as SEHNR and CDR2 as FQNEAQ (reference sequence). J was trimmed by 2 bases and V by 2 bases; bases with no gene match: 7. CDR3 sequence (DNA): TGTGCCAGCAGCTTATTGGTGGACAGGGGGCTGAACTATGGCTACACCTTC. Translated, it gives CASSLLVDRGLNYGYTF.

The chain uses TRBV30 and TRBJ1-5; D gene ambiguous. CDR1 is GTSNPN, CDR2 SVGIG, per germline (reference sequence). V lost 3 bases to trimming and J lost 11 bases, with 17 bases between them. The CDR3 length is 13 residues. In DNA form, the CDR3 reads TGTGCCTGGAGAAATAATATAGACTGGACCCAGCATTTT. It encodes CAWRNNIDWTQHF.

This rearrangement joins TRBV5-4 to TRBJ1-6; 12 bases fit TRBD1. CDR1 is SGHNT and CDR2 is YYREEE in the germline V gene (reference sequence). This CDR3 region has 16 residues. The junction had 6 bases not matched to a gene; V was cut back by 5 bases and J by 6 bases. The CDR3 sequence: CASSWDRGQVNSPLHF. The CDR3 nucleotides are TGTGCCAGCAGTTGGGACAGGGGGCAAGTTAATTCACCCCTCCACTTT.

The chain employs TRBV4-1 and TRBJ2-3; weak D call: TRBD2 (6 bases). The V and J ends lost 1 base and 1 base respectively, with 15 bases between them. The germline gives CDR1 MGHRA, CDR2 YSYEKL. The length of the CDR3 is 17 residues. CDR3 in DNA: TGCGCCAGCAGCCAAGTATGGGGGGAAGTAGGCACAGATACGCAGTATTTT. It encodes CASSQVWGEVGTDTQYF.

The chain couples TRBV7-9 to TRBJ2-7; D not resolved. Trimming took 7 bases from V and 4 from J, leaving 8 bases between them. This CDR3 has 11 residues. The germline CDR1 and CDR2 sequences are SEHNR and FQNEAQ (reference sequence). The CDR3: CASISQYEQYF. The CDR3, as DNA: TGTGCCAGCATCTCACAGTACGAGCAGTACTTC.

This clone showed up just a few times. The CDR3 region is CAISESRSDNYGYTF. In DNA form, the CDR3 reads TGTGCCATCAGTGAGTCGCGGAGTGACAACTATGGCTACACCTTC. This chain joins TRBV10-3 and TRBJ1-2; D is uncertain. Per the germline V gene, CDR1 is ENHRY and CDR2 is SYGVKD. The ends were cut back, 0 bases at V and 2 bases at J, with 10 bases in the middle. The CDR3 runs to 15 residues.

The J gene is TRBJ1-4, the V gene TRBV6-1, with a tentative D call TRBD1 (6 bases). The CDR3 covers 16 residues. Germline CDR1 and CDR2: MNHNS and SASEGT. V was cut by 4 bases and J by 4 bases, with 16 bases left in between. CDR3 coding DNA: TGTGCCAGCAGTGGTCCTCCGGACAGCATTAATGAAAAACTGTTTTTT. It translates to CASSGPPDSINEKLFF.

This clone was counted a single time. The V gene is TRBV7-2, the J gene TRBJ1-2; 7 bases are a match to TRBD1. This CDR3 is 15 amino acids long. From germline, CDR1 is SGHTA and CDR2 FQGNSA. V lost 5 bases, J lost 9 bases, and 15 bases stayed unmatched. Here the CDR3 DNA reads TGTGCCAGCAGCCCCGGACAGGTCCTACCGGGTAGCTACACCTTC. Translating gives CASSPGQVLPGSYTF.

The J gene is TRBJ1-1, the V gene TRBV29-1; D ambiguous. V dropped 7 bases and J dropped 1 base, with 16 bases sitting between them. The CDR3 is made up of 14 amino acids. Germline CDR1 SQVTM, CDR2 ANQGSEA. CDR3 nucleotides: TGCAGCGCGCCAACTTCTTCAGGGAACACTGAAGCTTTCTTT. Amino acid sequence: CSAPTSSGNTEAFF.

This chain connects TRBV4-2 to TRBJ1-4; unclear D gene. The CDR3 is 14 amino acids. Deletions cut 4 bases from V and 0 bases from J, with 6 bases between. Looked up from germline, CDR1 is LGHNA and CDR2 is YNFKEQ. Here the CDR3 reads CASSPSATNEKLFF. DNA of the CDR3: TGTGCCAGCAGCCCCAGCGCAACTAATGAAAAACTGTTTTTT.

This clone has a handful of counts. The J gene is TRBJ1-1, the V gene TRBV20-1; a possible D gene is TRBD1 (6 bases). CDR1 and CDR2 (germline): DFQATT, SNEGSKA (reference sequence). V was cut by 6 bases and J by 10 bases, with 15 bases left in between. The CDR3 has 11 amino acids. The CDR3 coding sequence is TGCAGTGCAACTACAGGGTATAGAGCTTTCTTT. Residues: CSATTGYRAFF.

The rearrangement joins TRBV7-2 to TRBJ1-4; 7 positions agree with TRBD1. CDR3 size: 13 residues. The V segment lost 2 bases and the J segment 8 bases; nucleotides outside the gene matches: 2. Germline CDR1 is SGHTA and CDR2 is FQGNSA. CDR3 nucleotides: TGTGCCAGCAGCTTATACAGGGGAGAAAAACTGTTTTTT. It specifies CASSLYRGEKLFF.

The chain joins TRBV5-1 to TRBJ2-7; unclear D gene. The CDR3 sequence is 16 residues long. CDR1 is SGHRS and CDR2 is YFSETQ in the germline V gene. Trimming pared 4 bases from V and 2 bases from J, leaving 19 bases between. As DNA, the CDR3 is TGCGCCAGCAGCCCGTCGCAGGCCAGGCCACCCTACGAGCAGTACTTC. Its translation: CASSPSQARPPYEQYF.